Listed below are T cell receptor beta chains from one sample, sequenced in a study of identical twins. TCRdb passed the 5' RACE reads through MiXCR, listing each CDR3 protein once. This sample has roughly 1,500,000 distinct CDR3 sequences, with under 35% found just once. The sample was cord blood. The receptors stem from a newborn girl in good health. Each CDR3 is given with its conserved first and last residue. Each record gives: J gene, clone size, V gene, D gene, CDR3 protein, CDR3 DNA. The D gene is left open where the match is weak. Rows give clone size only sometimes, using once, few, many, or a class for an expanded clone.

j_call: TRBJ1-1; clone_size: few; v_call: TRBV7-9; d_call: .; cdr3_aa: CASSFRPEGAFF; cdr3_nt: TGTGCCAGCAGCTTTCGCCCCGAGGGAGCTTTCTTT
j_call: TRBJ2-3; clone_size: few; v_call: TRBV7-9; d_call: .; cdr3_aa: CASSFSGWGTDTQYF; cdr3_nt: TGTGCCAGCAGCTTCAGCGGTTGGGGCACAGATACGCAGTATTTT
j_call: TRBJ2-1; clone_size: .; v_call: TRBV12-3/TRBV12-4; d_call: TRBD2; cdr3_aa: CASNPSGHLAGVSFEQFF; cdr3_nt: TGTGCCAGCAACCCGTCCGGCCATCTAGCGGGAGTGTCCTTCGAGCAGTTCTTC
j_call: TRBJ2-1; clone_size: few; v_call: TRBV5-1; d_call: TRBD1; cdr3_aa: CASSQGATGTSYNEQFF; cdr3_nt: TGCGCCAGCAGCCAGGGGGCCACAGGTACCTCCTACAATGAGCAGTTCTTC
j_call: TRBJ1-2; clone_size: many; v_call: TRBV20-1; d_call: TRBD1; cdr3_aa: CSARRDSYGYTF; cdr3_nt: TGCAGCGCCCGACGGGACAGCTATGGCTACACCTTC
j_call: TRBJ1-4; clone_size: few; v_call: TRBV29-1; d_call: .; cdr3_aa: CSAGQRTNEKLFF; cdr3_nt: TGCAGCGCTGGACAGCGAACTAATGAAAAACTGTTTTTT
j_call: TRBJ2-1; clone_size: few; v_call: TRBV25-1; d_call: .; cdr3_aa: CASSYSIGQFF; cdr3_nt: TGTGCCAGCAGTTACAGTATTGGGCAGTTCTTC
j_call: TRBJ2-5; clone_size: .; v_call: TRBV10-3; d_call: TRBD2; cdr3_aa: CAINHLGLVCETQYF; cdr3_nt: TGTGCCATCAACCACCTGGGACTAGTCTGCGAGACCCAGTACTTC
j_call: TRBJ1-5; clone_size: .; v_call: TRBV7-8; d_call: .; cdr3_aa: CASSFRKGLLSNQPQHF; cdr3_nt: TGTGCCAGCAGCTTTCGGAAAGGGCTTCTTAGCAATCAGCCCCAGCATTTT
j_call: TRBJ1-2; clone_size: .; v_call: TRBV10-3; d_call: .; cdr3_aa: CAISEYNNYGYTF; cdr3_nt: TGTGCCATCAGTGAGTACAATAACTATGGCTACACCTTC
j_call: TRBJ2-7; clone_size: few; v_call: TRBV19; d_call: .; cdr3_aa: CASILSVPGGEQYF; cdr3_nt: TGTGCCAGTATCCTAAGCGTACCCGGTGGGGAGCAGTACTTC
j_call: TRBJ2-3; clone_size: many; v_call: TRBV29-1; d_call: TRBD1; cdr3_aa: CSDGTGVTDTQYF; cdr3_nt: TGCAGCGACGGGACAGGGGTCACAGATACGCAGTATTTT
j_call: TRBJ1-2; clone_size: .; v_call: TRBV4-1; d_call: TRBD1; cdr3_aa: CASSRVGGVDGYTF; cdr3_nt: TGCGCCAGCAGCCGCGTAGGGGGCGTTGATGGCTACACCTTC
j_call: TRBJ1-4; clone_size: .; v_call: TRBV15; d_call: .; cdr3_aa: CATSREQGTNEKLFF; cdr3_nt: TGTGCCACCAGCAGAGAACAGGGCACTAATGAAAAACTGTTTTTT
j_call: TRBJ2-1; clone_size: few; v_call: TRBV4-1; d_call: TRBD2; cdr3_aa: CASSQPTSGRNGNEQFF; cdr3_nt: TGCGCCAGCAGCCAACCGACTAGCGGGAGAAACGGGAATGAGCAGTTCTTC
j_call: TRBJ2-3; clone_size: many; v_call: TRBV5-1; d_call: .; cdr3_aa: CASSLTVASTDTQYF; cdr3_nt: TGCGCCAGCAGCTTGACAGTCGCTAGCACAGATACGCAGTATTTT
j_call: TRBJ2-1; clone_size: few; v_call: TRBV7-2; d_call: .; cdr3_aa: CASSWARNEQFF; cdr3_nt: TGTGCCAGCAGCTGGGCCCGCAATGAGCAGTTCTTC
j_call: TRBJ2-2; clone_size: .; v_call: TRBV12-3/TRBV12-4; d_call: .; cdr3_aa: CASSGGSGELFF; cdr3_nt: TGTGCCAGCAGTGGGGGTTCCGGGGAGCTGTTTTTT
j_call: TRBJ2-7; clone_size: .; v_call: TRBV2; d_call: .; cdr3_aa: CASSVRQGLEQYF; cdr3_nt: TGTGCCAGCAGTGTCCGACAGGGACTCGAGCAGTACTTC
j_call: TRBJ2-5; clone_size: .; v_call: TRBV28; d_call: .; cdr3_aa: CASRPTWDTSNEQYF; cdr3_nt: TGTGCCAGCAGGCCCACTTGGGACACCTCCAATGAGCAGTACTTC
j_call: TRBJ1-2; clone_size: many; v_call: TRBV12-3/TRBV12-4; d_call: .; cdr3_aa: CASSLVEGKSDYTF; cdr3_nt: TGTGCCAGCAGTTTAGTAGAGGGAAAGAGTGACTACACCTTC
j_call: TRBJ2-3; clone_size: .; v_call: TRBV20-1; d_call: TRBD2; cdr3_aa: CSAVTSGPFTDTQYF; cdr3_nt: TGCAGTGCTGTTACTAGCGGGCCTTTCACAGATACGCAGTATTTT
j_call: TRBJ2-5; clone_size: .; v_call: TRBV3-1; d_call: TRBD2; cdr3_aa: CASSQDWTSKGETQYF; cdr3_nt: TGTGCCAGCAGCCAAGATTGGACTAGTAAGGGGGAGACCCAGTACTTC
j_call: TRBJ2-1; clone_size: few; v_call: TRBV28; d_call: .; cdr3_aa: CAVSFRGRGYNEQFF; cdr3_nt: TGTGCCGTCAGTTTCCGAGGAAGGGGATACAATGAGCAGTTCTTC
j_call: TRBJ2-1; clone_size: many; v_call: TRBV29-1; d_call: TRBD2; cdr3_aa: CSVSISGISYNEQFF; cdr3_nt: TGCAGCGTTTCAATTAGCGGGATCTCCTACAATGAGCAGTTCTTC
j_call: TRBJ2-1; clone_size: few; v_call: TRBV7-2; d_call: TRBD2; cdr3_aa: CASSALAGAQNEQFF; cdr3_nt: TGTGCCAGCAGCGCACTAGCGGGGGCTCAGAATGAGCAGTTCTTC
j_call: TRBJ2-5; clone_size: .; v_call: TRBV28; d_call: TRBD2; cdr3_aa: CASSLSSGLAGYGETQYF; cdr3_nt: TGTGCCAGCAGTTTATCTTCTGGACTAGCGGGATATGGGGAGACCCAGTACTTC
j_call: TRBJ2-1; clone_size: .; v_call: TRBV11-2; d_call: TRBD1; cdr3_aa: CASRVTGHNEQFF; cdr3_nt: TGTGCCAGCAGGGTGACAGGGCACAATGAGCAGTTCTTC
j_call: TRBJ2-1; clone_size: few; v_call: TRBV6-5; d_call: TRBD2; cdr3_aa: CASTLAASSSYNEQFF; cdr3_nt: TGTGCCAGCACTCTAGCGGCCTCCAGCTCCTACAATGAGCAGTTCTTC
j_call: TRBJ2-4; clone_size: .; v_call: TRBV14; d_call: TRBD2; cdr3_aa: CASSQDHGLAGEQYF; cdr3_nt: TGTGCCAGCAGCCAAGACCACGGACTAGCGGGGGAGCAGTACTTC
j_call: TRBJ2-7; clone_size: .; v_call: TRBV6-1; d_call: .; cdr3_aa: CASSEEYGVSCEQYF; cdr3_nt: TGTGCCAGCAGTGAAGAGTACGGGGTGAGCTGCGAGCAGTACTTC
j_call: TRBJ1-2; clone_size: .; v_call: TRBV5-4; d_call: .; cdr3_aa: CASSLLGANGYTF; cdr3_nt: TGTGCCAGCAGCTTGCTCGGTGCCAATGGCTACACCTTC
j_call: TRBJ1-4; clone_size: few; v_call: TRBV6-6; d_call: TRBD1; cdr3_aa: CASSYGSRDREKLFF; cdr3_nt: TGTGCCAGCAGTTACGGGTCCCGGGACAGGGAAAAACTGTTTTTT
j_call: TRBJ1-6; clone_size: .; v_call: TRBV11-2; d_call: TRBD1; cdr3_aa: CASSLADRGLSPLHF; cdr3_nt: TGTGCCAGCAGCTTAGCGGACAGGGGGTTATCACCCCTCCACTTT
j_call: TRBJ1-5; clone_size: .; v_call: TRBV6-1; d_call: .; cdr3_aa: CASSALGISNQPQHF; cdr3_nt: TGTGCCAGCAGTGCCTTGGGCATCAGCAATCAGCCCCAGCATTTT
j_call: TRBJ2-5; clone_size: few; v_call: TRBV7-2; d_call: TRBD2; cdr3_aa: CASSLKITGGIQETQYF; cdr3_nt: TGTGCCAGCAGCTTAAAAATAACGGGGGGGATCCAAGAGACCCAGTACTTC
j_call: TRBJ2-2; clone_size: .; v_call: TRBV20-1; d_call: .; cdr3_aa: CSARVRERVGELFF; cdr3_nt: TGCAGTGCTAGAGTGAGGGAGCGTGTCGGGGAGCTGTTTTTT
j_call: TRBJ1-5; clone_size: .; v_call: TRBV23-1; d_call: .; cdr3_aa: CASSGRGRNQPQHF; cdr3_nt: TGCGCCAGCAGCGGGAGGGGCAGAAATCAGCCCCAGCATTTT
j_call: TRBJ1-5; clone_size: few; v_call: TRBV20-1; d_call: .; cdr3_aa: CSASSGPQHF; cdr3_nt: TGCAGTGCTAGCTCAGGGCCCCAGCATTTT
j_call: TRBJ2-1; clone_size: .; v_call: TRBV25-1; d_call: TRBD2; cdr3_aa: CASKGLAGELVNEQFF; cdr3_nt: TGTGCCAGCAAGGGACTAGCGGGAGAACTAGTCAATGAGCAGTTCTTC
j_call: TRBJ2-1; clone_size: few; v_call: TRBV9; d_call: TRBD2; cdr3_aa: CASSVGAILAGAQSFYNEQFF; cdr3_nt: TGTGCCAGCAGCGTGGGAGCTATACTAGCGGGGGCCCAATCATTCTACAATGAGCAGTTCTTC
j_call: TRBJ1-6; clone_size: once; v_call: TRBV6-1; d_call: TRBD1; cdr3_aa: CASRADGTVYNSPLHF; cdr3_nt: TGTGCCAGCAGAGCCGACGGGACAGTCTATAATTCACCCCTCCACTTT
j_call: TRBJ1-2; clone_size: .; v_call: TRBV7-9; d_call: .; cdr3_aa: CANTWVANYGYTF; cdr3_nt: TGTGCCAACACCTGGGTCGCTAACTATGGCTACACCTTC
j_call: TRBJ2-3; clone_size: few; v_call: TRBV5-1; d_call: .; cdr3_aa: CASSSAVPTDTQYF; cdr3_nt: TGCGCCAGCAGCTCCGCGGTTCCTACAGATACGCAGTATTTT
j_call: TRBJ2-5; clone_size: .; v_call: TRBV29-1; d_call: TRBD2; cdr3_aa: CSVDAYGLAGGGEQYF; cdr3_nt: TGCAGCGTTGATGCTTACGGACTAGCGGGGGGAGGTGAGCAGTACTTC
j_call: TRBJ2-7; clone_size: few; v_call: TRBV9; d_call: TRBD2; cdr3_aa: CATVAGGLYEQYF; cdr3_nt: TGTGCCACCGTAGCGGGGGGGTTGTACGAGCAGTACTTC
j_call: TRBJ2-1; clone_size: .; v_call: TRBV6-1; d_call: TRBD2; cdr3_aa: CASKARGLAGGVYEQLF; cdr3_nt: TGTGCCAGCAAAGCCCGGGGACTAGCGGGAGGAGTATATGAGCAGTTATTC
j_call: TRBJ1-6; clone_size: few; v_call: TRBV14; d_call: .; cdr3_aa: CASSQDAGGRVVGLSPLHF; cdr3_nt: TGTGCCAGCAGCCAGGATGCCGGGGGCAGGGTGGTGGGTCTTTCACCCCTCCACTTT
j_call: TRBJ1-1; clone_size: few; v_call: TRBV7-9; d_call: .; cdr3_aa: CASSLNSLLRQNTEAFF; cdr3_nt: TGTGCCAGCAGCTTAAATAGCCTGTTGCGACAGAACACTGAAGCTTTCTTT
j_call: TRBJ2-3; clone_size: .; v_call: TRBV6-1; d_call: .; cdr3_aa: CAGNPQDSTDTQYF; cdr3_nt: TGTGCCGGCAATCCACAGGATAGCACAGATACGCAGTATTTT
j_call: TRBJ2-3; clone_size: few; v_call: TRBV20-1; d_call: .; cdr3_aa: CSARGVVTDTQYF; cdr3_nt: TGCAGTGCTAGAGGTGTGGTAACAGATACGCAGTATTTT
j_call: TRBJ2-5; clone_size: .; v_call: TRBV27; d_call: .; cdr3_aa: CASTQGSAEQYF; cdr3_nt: TGTGCCAGCACCCAAGGATCGGCAGAGCAGTACTTC
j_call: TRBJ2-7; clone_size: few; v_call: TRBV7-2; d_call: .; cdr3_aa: CASSTRTAPGGEQYF; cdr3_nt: TGTGCCAGCAGCACCCGGACAGCCCCGGGGGGCGAGCAGTACTTC
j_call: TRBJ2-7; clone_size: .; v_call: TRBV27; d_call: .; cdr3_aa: CASSKTDDEQYF; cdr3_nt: TGTGCCAGCAGTAAGACAGACGATGAGCAGTACTTC
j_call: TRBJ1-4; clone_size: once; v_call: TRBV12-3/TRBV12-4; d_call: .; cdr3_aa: CASSFTLQGGPEKLFF; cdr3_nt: TGTGCCAGCAGTTTTACCCTGCAGGGAGGCCCTGAAAAACTGTTTTTT